The present T cell receptor (beta chain) was sequenced within a study of molecular identifiers for immune sequencing clone quantification (dated by TCRdb to the late 2010s). Notes on the research overall: For a replicate experiment, the RNA from either approximately 20,000 or 100,000 naive CD8 T cells was divided into five aliquots, and four of those aliquots went on to sequencing. This methods study used CD8 T cells to benchmark TCR RNA copy counting and molecular-identifier clustering-based TCR repertoire sequencing (MIDCIRS).

Compared with germline, V lacks 8 bases and J lacks 2 bases; bases without a gene match: 8. Reading the germline V gene (reference sequence) gives CDR1 MNHEY and CDR2 SMNVEV. The CDR3, cysteine through phenylalanine, is 16 amino acids long. This entry keeps only the CDR3 DNA: 48 bases, framed from base 1. Naive CD8 T cell libraries were made from 20,000 to 1,000,000 sorted cells using 10%, 30% or 50% of purified RNA. Naive CD8 T cells were FACS-sorted as CD8+CD4-CCR7+CD45RA+ on a BD FACSAria II into RLT Plus buffer. To test detection sensitivity, Jurkat RNA equivalent to more than 9 TCR copies was spiked into samples of about 19,000-1,000,000 naive CD8 T cells. Enrichment of CD8 T cells was done with RosetteSep CD8+ T Cell Enrichment Cocktail plus Ficoll-Paque, and ACK red cell lysis came afterward. Library creation used PCR. The instrument given in TCRdb is NextSeq 500. Preparation of bulk TCR libraries followed a previously described approach, with the TCR primers listed in Table S5. The Qiagen AllPrep DNA/RNA kit was used to purify total RNA. Before analysis, reads from multiple sequencing runs of the same library were pooled. As for the original processing: Reads were retained only if the reads had an exact TCR constant sequence, and the retained reads were trimmed to 150 nt and grouped according to their 12-nt molecular barcodes. Reads inside each barcode group were sub-clustered using a 15% Levenshtein threshold, and a quality-weighted consensus sequence was constructed for each RNA molecule. Non-functional sequences were filtered out, along with any lower-count sequence sitting one edit away from another sequence. Barcode sub-clusters with fewer than 20% of the maximum read count were removed, based on fitting two negative binomial distributions. TCRdb's own reprocessing of the public reads used fastp at Q25 and MiXCR and kept productive beta chains. Every CDR3 protein is listed once, alongside the most common genes and DNA of its rows. The V and J calls follow TCRdb's processing rather than the paper's. The sample table holds around 460,000 distinct CDR3 sequences, of which around 25% were seen once. Around 0.79% of the sample is taken by the ten largest.

In the case of this clonotype: No antigen is known for it. Base-call qualities are not available, and no considerably larger clone is one nucleotide away.

The research as a whole found: Clones above 20 RNA copies held over 99% of molecules in CMV-specific effector cells but under 1% in naive cells. Even against a background of 800,000 to 1,000,000 naive CD8 T cells, spiked-in Jurkat TCR RNA amounting to a single cell's worth was reported to be detectable. Identical TCR molecules sharing a barcode could cause highly expanded clone sizes to be underestimated. About 2.9 recovered TCR RNA copies per cell were obtained by modeling, versus about 10 by digital PCR, implying a capture efficiency of around 28%. Without barcode sub-clustering, chimeric consensus sequences inflated TCR diversity; chimeras reached as high as 47%. The naive libraries included spiked-in Jurkat TCR RNA (around 10 copies' worth), and this RNA is not part of the donor repertoire.

This TCR was recovered from a human donor in good health. Some libraries in this study had Jurkat cell RNA spiked in. The sample consisted of naive CD8+ T cells from blood, with Jurkat cell RNA spiked in. The meaning of the sample's cell subset or site label: FACS-sorted CD8+CD4-CCR7+CD45RA+ naive T cells. The sequence joins TRBV27 to TRBJ2-6, with 8 bases aligning to TRBD1. Here the CDR3 is given as CASAARGRAGANVLTF. DNA sequence: TGTGCCAGCGCGGCCAGGGGGCGAGCTGGGGCCAACGTCCTGACTTTC.